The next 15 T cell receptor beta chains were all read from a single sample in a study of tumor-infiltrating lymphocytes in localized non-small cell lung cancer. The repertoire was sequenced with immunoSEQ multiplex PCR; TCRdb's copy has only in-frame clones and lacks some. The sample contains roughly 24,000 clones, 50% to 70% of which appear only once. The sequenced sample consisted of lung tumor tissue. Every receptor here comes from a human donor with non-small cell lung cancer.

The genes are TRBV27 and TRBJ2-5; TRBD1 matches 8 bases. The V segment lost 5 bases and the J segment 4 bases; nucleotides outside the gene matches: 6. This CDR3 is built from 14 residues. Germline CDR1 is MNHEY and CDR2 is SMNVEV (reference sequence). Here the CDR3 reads CASSRTGPRETQYF. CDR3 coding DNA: TGTGCCAGCAGTCGGACAGGGCCTCGAGAGACCCAGTACTTC.

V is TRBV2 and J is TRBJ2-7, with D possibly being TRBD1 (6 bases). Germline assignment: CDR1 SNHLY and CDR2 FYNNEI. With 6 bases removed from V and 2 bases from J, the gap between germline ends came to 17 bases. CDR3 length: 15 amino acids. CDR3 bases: TGTGCCAGCAGGAGGTCCGGCACAGGGACCTACGAGCAGTACTTC. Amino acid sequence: CASRRSGTGTYEQYF.

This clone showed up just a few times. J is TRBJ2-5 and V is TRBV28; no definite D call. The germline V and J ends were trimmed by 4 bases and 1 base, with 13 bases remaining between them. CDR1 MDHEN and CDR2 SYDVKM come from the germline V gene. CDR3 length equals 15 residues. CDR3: CASSSLFRGQETQYF. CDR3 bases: TGTGCCAGCAGTTCACTCTTTCGCGGCCAAGAGACCCAGTACTTC.

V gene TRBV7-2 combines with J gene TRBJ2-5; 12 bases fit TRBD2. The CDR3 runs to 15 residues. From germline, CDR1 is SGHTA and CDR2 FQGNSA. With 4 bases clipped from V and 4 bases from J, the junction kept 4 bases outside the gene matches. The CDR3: CASSWGLAGTETQYF. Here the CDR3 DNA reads TGTGCCAGCAGCTGGGGACTAGCGGGCACAGAGACCCAGTACTTC.

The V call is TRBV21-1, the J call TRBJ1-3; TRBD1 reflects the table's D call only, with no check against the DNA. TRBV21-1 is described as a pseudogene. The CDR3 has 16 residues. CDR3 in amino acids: CASSSFWAYSGNTIYF. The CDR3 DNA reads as TGTGCCAGCAGCAGCTTCTGGGCCTACTCTGGAAACACCATATATTTT.

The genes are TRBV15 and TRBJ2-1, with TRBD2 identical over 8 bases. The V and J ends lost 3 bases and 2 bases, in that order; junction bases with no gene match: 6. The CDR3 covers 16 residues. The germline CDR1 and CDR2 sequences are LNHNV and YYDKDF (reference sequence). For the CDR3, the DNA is TGTGCCACCAGCAGTGATAGCGGGATTACCTACAATGAGCAGTTCTTC. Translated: CATSSDSGITYNEQFF. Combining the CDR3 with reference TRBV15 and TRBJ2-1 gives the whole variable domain DAMVIQNPRYQVTQFGKPVTLSCSQTLNHNVMYWYQQKSSQAPKLLFHYYDKDFNNEADTPDNFQSRRPNTSFCFLDIRSPGLGDTAMYLCATSSDSGITYNEQFFGPGTRLTVL.

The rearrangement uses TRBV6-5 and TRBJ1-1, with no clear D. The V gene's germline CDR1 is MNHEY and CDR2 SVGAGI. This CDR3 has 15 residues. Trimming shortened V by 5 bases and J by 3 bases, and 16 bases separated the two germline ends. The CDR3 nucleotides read TGTGCCAGCAGTCCCCGTAGGGAGTATGACACTGAAGCTTTCTTT. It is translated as CASSPRREYDTEAFF.

The CDR3 here is CASSEIRDGTEAFF. CDR3 coding DNA: TGTGCCAGCAGTGAGATCCGGGACGGTACTGAAGCTTTCTTT. The gene calls are TRBV6-1 and TRBJ1-1; D perhaps matches TRBD1 (5 bases). The CDR3 covers 14 residues. Germline V lookup: CDR1 MNHNS, CDR2 SASEGT. Trimming took 3 bases from V and 5 from J, leaving 13 bases between them.

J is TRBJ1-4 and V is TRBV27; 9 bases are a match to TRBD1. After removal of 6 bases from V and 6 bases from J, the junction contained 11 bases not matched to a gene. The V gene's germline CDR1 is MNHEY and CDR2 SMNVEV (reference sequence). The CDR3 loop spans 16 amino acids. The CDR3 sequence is CASRDTGTGPDEKLFF. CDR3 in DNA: TGTGCCAGCAGAGATACCGGGACAGGGCCCGATGAAAAACTGTTTTTT.

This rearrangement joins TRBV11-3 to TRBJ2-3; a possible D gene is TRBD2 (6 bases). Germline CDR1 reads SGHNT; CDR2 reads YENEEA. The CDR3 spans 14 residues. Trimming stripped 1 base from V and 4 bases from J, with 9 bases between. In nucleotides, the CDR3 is TGTGCCAGCAGCTTAGCGGGAGAACCAGATACGCAGTATTTT. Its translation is CASSLAGEPDTQYF.

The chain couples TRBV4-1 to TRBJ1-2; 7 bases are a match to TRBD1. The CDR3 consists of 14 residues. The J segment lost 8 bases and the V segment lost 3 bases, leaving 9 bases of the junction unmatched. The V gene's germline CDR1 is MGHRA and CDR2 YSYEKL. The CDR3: CASSHETGARGYTF. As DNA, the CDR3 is TGCGCCAGCAGCCACGAAACAGGGGCTCGGGGCTACACCTTC.

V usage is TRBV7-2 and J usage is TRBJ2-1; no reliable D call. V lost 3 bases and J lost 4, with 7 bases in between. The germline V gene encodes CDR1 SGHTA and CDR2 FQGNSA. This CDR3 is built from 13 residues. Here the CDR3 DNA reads TGTGCCAGCAGCTTTTCCAGATACAATGAGCAGTTCTTC. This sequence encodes CASSFSRYNEQFF.

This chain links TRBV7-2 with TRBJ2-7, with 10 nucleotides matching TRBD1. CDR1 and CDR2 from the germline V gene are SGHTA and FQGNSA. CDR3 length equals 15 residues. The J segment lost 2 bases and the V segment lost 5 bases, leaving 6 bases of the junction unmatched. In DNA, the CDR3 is TGTGCCAGCAGCCGACGGACAGGGGGGGCCTACGAGCAGTACTTC. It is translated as CASSRRTGGAYEQYF.

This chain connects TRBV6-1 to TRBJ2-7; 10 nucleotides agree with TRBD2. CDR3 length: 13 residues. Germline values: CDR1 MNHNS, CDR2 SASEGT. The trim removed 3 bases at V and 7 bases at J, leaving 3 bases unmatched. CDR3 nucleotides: TGTGCCAGCAGTGATCAACTAGCGGGGGAGCAGTACTTC. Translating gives CASSDQLAGEQYF.

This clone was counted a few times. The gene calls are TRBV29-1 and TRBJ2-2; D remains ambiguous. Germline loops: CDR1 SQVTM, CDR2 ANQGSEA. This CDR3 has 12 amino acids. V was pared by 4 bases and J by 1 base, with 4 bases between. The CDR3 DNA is TGCAGCGTTGGGCAGAACACCGGGGAGCTGTTTTTT. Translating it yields CSVGQNTGELFF.